This entry describes one T cell receptor beta chain. Antigen: not known. V lost 4 bases, J lost 0 bases, and 18 bases lay in between. Germline CDR1 is MDHEN and CDR2 is SYDVKM. The CDR3 loop spans 17 amino acids. Both 60 Vbeta primers and 13 Jbeta primers went into the PCR. Assay used: immunoSEQ multiplex PCR; TCRdb lists only in-frame clones, some missing. With fewer than 250,000 clones in the sample, the ten largest clones hold over 0.75%. The sample comes from a study of cytomegalovirus exposure and HLA in healthy donors. Overall study results and limits: A later examination showed that TCR association rates differed by HLA locus, with DRB1 most and HLA-C fewest.

The specimen sequenced was PBMCs. V gene TRBV28 combines with J gene TRBJ1-1; D might be TRBD1 (6 bases). The sequence derives from a woman under 40 in good health and CMV-seropositive. This CDR3 reads CASSWTAQSVMNTEAFF. The CDR3 DNA reads as TGTGCCAGCAGTTGGACAGCCCAATCCGTCATGAACACTGAAGCTTTCTTT. The full variable domain, its missing parts supplied by reference TRBV28 and TRBJ1-1, is DVKVTQSSRYLVKRTGEKVFLECVQDMDHENMFWYRQDPGLGLRLIYFSYDVKMKEKGDIPEGYSVSREKKERFSLILESASTNQTSMYLCASSWTAQSVMNTEAFFGQGTRLTVV.